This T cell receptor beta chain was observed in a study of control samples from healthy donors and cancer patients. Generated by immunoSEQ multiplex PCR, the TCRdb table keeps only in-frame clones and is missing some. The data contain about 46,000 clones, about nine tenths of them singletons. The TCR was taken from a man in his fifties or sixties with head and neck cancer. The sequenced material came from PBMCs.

The CDR3 spells CASSFRGQGPSYEQYF. The CDR3, as DNA: TGTGCCAGCAGCTTCAGGGGACAGGGTCCCTCCTACGAGCAGTACTTC. The J gene is TRBJ2-7, the V gene TRBV5-5; 9 positions match TRBD1. Trimming took 2 bases from V and 0 from J; bases not matched to a gene: 6. The CDR3 totals 16 residues. CDR1 is SGHKS and CDR2 is YYEKEE in the germline V gene (reference sequence).